One sample yielded the 15 T cell receptor beta chains listed below, sequenced in a study of response to subunit inactivated influenza vaccine (dated by TCRdb to between 2017 and 2018). The protocol used for the library was RT-PCR. TCRdb records Illumina HiSeq 2500 as the sequencer. TCRdb reran the public reads through fastp at Q25 and MiXCR, keeping productive beta chains. Rows are combined by CDR3 protein, so each entry shows the most common genes and DNA. The sample data list roughly 460,000 distinct CDR3 sequences, and over 9.5% of these were observed just once. The leading ten clones occupy approximately 12% of the sample. The time point label corresponds to: around 47 days after influenza vaccine administration. The sequencing used PBMCs from blood, collected roughly 6 weeks after vaccination. These receptors were collected from a man in his fifties who received an inactivated influenza vaccine. Donor details come from another sample of the same person, matched by shared clones.

The chain couples TRBV5-1 to TRBJ1-2, with 7 bases aligning to TRBD1. V lost 4 bases to trimming and J lost 9 bases; unmatched junction nucleotides: 12. Germline CDR1 SGHRS, CDR2 YFSETQ. CDR3 length: 14 residues. In DNA form, the CDR3 reads TGCGCCAGCAGCCCCGGGACAGAGACGAATAGCTACACCTTC. It specifies CASSPGTETNSYTF.

In its sample, this clonotype was seen a few times. The CDR3 reads CASSPARGEGRNEQFF. For the CDR3, the DNA is TGTGCCAGCAGCCCTGCCCGGGGGGAGGGCCGAAATGAGCAGTTCTTC. The gene calls are TRBV9 and TRBJ2-1; 7 bases line up with TRBD2. After removal of 4 bases from V and 7 bases from J, the junction contained 14 bases not matched to a gene. In germline, CDR1 is SGDLS, CDR2 YYNGEE. CDR3 length: 16 residues.

CDR3 sequence reads: CATSDGVGRDQPQHF. In DNA, the CDR3 is TGTGCCACCAGTGATGGGGTGGGAAGGGATCAGCCCCAGCATTTT. J is TRBJ1-5 and V is TRBV24-1; D remains unclear. The V gene lost 3 bases and the J gene lost 5 bases, with 13 bases spanning the gap. Germline CDR1 KGHDR, CDR2 SFDVKD. The CDR3 spans 15 residues.

Comment on this clonotype: One junction end does not reproduce the germline sequence, and a read error may be involved. The V gene is TRBV10-2, the J gene TRBJ1-5, with D uncertain. The germline V gene has CDR1 WSHSY and CDR2 SAAADI. This CDR3 has 14 residues. The CDR3 nucleotides are TGCGCCAGCAGTGGAGGGCTGCGTAGTCAGCCCCATCATTTT. Translation: CASSGGLRSQPHHF.

The J gene is TRBJ1-2, the V gene TRBV6-1; TRBD1 aligns across 9 bases. The CDR3 has 16 amino acids. Germline V lookup: CDR1 MNHNS, CDR2 SASEGT. J lost 0 bases, V lost 6 bases, and 8 bases had no gene match. The CDR3 DNA reads TGTGCCAGCAGCCGACAGGGGGAGATTTCTAACTATGGCTACACCTTC. The encoded protein is CASSRQGEISNYGYTF.

This clonotype has a count of ten or more. The V call is TRBV7-2, the J call TRBJ2-7, with 7 positions matching TRBD1. The trim removed 8 bases at V and 5 bases at J, leaving 9 bases unmatched. CDR3 size: 13 residues. The V gene's germline CDR1 is SGHTA and CDR2 FQGNSA. CDR3 residues: CASSFGQANEQYF. As DNA, the CDR3 is TGTGCCAGCTCCTTCGGACAGGCCAACGAGCAGTACTTC.

J is TRBJ1-3 and V is TRBV7-2; D is unresolved. The V end lost 2 bases, the J end lost 5 bases, and 7 bases lay between the germline ends. CDR3 length equals 13 residues. CDR1 is SGHTA, CDR2 FQGNSA, per germline. In DNA form, the CDR3 reads TGTGCCAGCAGCTTAATGGATAGAAACACCATATATTTT. Its protein product is CASSLMDRNTIYF. The whole variable domain, remainder taken from reference TRBV7-2 and TRBJ1-3, is GAGVSQSPSNKVTEKGKDVELRCDPISGHTALYWYRQSLGQGLEFLIYFQGNSAPDKSGLPSDRFSAERTGGSVSTLTIQRTQQEDSAVYLCASSLMDRNTIYFGEGSWLTVV.

This clonotype came up many times. This rearrangement joins TRBV29-1 to TRBJ2-1; no clear D. Germline-derived CDR1 and CDR2 are SQVTM and ANQGSEA. The length of the CDR3 is 15 residues. The V end lost 6 bases, the J end lost 0 bases, and 15 bases lay between the germline ends. CDR3 amino acids: CSVASGPGSYNEQFF. The CDR3 nucleotides read TGCAGCGTAGCGTCCGGGCCTGGCTCCTACAATGAGCAGTTCTTC.

There are many counts of this clonotype. J is TRBJ2-1 and V is TRBV20-1; D gene uncertain. Between the trimmed V and J ends, which lost 1 base and 0 bases, there was a span of 13 bases. CDR3 size: 16 residues. Germline V gives CDR1 DFQATT, CDR2 SNEGSKA (reference sequence). Here the CDR3 reads CSARAFSGFSYNEQFF. In DNA, the CDR3 is TGCAGTGCTAGAGCATTCTCAGGTTTCTCCTACAATGAGCAGTTCTTC.

This clonotype occurred a few times. J is TRBJ1-5 and V is TRBV19; 8 bases map to TRBD1. CDR3 length equals 15 residues. The germline V gene encodes CDR1 LNHDA and CDR2 SQIVND (reference sequence). V was pared by 5 bases and J by 0 bases, with 3 bases of the junction left unmatched. CDR3 sequence reads: CASSWDRNSNQPQHF. For the CDR3, the DNA is TGTGCCAGTAGTTGGGACAGGAATAGCAATCAGCCCCAGCATTTT.

This chain links TRBV6-2 or TRBV6-3 with TRBJ2-7; D is unresolved. The CDR3 loop spans 14 amino acids. V shed 2 bases and J shed 2 bases, with 10 bases lying between them. Germline loops: CDR1 MNHEY, CDR2 SVGEGT. CDR3 amino acids: CASSYPRIPYEQYF. The CDR3 DNA sequence: TGTGCCAGCAGTTACCCCCGGATACCCTACGAGCAGTACTTC.

The rearrangement uses TRBV25-1 and TRBJ2-5; the D gene could be TRBD1 or TRBD2 (5 bases each). CDR1 and CDR2 from the germline V gene are MGHDK and SYGVNS. The CDR3 has 14 amino acids. V was pared by 1 base and J by 5 bases, with 11 bases between. CDR3 sequence: CASSEFPWGETQYF. DNA for the CDR3: TGTGCCAGCAGTGAATTTCCCTGGGGGGAGACCCAGTACTTC. The full variable domain, rest sourced from reference TRBV25-1 and TRBJ2-5, is EADIYQTPRYLVIGTGKKITLECSQTMGHDKMYWYQQDPGMELHLIHYSYGVNSTEKGDLSSESTVSRIRTEHFPLTLESARPSHTSQYLCASSEFPWGETQYFGPGTRLLVL.

This clonotype showed up just a few times. This sequence joins TRBV5-5 and TRBJ2-1; 7 bases line up with TRBD2. The CDR3 contains 18 residues. V lost 0 bases and J lost 2; bases outside the gene matches: 11. Germline CDR1 is SGHKS and CDR2 is YYEKEE (reference sequence). CDR3 bases: TGTGCCAGCAGCTTGGCTTACTTAAAGCGGGGCGCCTACAATGAGCAGTTCTTC. Translated: CASSLAYLKRGAYNEQFF.

There are a few counts of this clonotype. CDR3 loop: CASSLLTHTDTQYF. CDR3 DNA: TGTGCCAGCAGCTTGTTGACACACACAGATACGCAGTATTTT. The chain uses TRBV5-6 and TRBJ2-3; D gene unclear. Germline CDR1 and CDR2: SGHDT and YYEEEE. CDR3 length: 14 residues. Deletions cut 1 base from V and 2 bases from J, with 8 bases between.

This clonotype occurred many times. The chain uses TRBV10-3 and TRBJ2-3; 7 bases fit TRBD1. The CDR3 has 15 amino acids. Trimming removed 6 bases from V and 4 bases from J; junction bases left unmatched: 10. From germline, CDR1 is ENHRY and CDR2 SYGVKD. The CDR3 protein is CAIRTGTAGADTQYF. DNA for the CDR3: TGTGCCATCAGGACCGGGACAGCCGGGGCAGATACGCAGTATTTT.